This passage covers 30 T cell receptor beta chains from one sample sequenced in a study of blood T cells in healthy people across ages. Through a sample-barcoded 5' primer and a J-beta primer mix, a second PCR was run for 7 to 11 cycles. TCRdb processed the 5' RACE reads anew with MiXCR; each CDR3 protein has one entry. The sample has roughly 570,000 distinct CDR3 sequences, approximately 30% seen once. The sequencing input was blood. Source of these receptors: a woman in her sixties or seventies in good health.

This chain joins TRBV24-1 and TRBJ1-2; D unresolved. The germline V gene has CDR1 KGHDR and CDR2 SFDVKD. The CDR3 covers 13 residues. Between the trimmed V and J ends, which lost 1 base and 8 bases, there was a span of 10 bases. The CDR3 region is CATSDFSIWGYTF. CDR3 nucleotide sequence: TGTGCCACCAGTGATTTCTCGATCTGGGGCTACACCTTC.

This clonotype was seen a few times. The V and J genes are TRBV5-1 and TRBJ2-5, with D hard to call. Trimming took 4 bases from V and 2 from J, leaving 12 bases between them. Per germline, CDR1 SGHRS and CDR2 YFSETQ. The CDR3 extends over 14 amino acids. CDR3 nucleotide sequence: TGCGCCAGCAGCCCTATCTCGTCTCAAGAGACCCAGTACTTC. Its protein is CASSPISSQETQYF.

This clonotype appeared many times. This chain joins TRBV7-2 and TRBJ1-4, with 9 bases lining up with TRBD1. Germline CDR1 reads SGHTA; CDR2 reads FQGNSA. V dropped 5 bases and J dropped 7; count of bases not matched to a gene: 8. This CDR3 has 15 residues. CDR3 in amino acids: CASSTHRGLGEKLFF. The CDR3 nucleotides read TGTGCCAGCAGCACCCACAGGGGGCTGGGTGAAAAACTGTTTTTT.

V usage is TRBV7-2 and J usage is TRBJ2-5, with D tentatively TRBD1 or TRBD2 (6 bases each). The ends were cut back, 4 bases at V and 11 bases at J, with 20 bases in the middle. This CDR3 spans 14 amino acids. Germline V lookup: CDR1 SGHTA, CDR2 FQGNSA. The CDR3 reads CASSSERGANWQYF. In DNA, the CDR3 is TGTGCCAGCAGCTCGGAGAGGGGGGCGAATTGGCAGTACTTC. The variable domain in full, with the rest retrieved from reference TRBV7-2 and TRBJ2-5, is GAGVSQSPSNKVTEKGKDVELRCDPISGHTALYWYRQSLGQGLEFLIYFQGNSAPDKSGLPSDRFSAERTGGSVSTLTIQRTQQEDSAVYLCASSSERGANWQYFGPGTRLLVL.

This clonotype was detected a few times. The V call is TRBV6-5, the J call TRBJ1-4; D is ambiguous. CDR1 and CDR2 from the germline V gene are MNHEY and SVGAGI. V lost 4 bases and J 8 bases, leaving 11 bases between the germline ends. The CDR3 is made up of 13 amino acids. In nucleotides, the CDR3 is TGTGCCAGCAGTTTCAGTGGGAGGGAAAAACTGTTTTTT. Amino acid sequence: CASSFSGREKLFF.

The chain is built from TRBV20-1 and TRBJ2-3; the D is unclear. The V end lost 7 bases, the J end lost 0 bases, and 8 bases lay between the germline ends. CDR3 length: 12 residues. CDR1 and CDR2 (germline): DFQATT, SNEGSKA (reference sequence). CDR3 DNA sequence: TGCAGTGGACGAGACAGCACAGATACGCAGTATTTT. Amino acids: CSGRDSTDTQYF.

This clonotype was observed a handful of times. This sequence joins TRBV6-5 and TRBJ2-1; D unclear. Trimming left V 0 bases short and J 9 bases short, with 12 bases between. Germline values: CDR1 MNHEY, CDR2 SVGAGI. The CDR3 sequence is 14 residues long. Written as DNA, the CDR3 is TGTGCCAGCAGTTACTCGATCGCCGGGCTTGAGCAGTTCTTC. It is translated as CASSYSIAGLEQFF.

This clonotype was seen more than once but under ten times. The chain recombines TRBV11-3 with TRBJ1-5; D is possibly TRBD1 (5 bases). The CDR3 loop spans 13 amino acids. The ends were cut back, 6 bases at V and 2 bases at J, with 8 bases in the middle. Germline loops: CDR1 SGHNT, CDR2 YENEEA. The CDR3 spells CASRGLGNQPQHF. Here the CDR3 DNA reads TGTGCCAGCAGGGGGCTTGGCAATCAGCCCCAGCATTTT.

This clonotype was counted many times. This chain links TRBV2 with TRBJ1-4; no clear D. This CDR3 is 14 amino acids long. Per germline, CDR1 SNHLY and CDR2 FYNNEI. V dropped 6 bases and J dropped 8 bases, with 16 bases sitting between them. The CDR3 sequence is CASRADRDEEKLFF. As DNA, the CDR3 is TGTGCCAGCAGGGCGGACCGAGATGAGGAAAAACTGTTTTTT. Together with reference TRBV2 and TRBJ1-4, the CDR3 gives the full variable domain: EPEVTQTPSHQVTQMGQEVILRCVPISNHLYFYWYRQILGQKVEFLVSFYNNEISEKSEIFDDQFSVERPDGSNFTLKIRSTKLEDSAMYFCASRADRDEEKLFFGSGTQLSVL.

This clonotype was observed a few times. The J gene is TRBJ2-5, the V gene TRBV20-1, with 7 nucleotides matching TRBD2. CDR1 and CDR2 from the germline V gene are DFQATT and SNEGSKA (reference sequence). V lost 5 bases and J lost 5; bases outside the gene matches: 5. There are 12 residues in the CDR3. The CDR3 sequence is CSARTRSETQYF. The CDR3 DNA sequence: TGCAGTGCTCGGACTAGATCGGAGACCCAGTACTTC.

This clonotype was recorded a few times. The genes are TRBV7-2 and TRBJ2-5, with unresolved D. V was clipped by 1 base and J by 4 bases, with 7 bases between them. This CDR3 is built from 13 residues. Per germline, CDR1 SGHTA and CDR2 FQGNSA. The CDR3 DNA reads TGTGCCAGCAGCTTAGGGATTCCAGAGACCCAGTACTTC. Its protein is CASSLGIPETQYF.

Here the CDR3 DNA reads TGCGCCAGCAGGGAAGGGTCCACCGGGGAGCTGTTTTTT. It specifies CASREGSTGELFF. The V and J genes are TRBV5-1 and TRBJ2-2, with no clear D. V was pared by 5 bases and J by 4 bases, with 9 bases between. There are 13 residues in the CDR3. The V gene's germline CDR1 is SGHRS and CDR2 YFSETQ.

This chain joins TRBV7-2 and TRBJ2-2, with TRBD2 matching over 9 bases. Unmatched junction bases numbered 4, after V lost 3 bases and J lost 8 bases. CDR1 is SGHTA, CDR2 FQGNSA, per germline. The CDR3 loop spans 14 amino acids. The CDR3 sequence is CASSLLAGSGELFF. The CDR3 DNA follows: TGTGCCAGCAGCTTGCTAGCGGGATCAGGGGAGCTGTTTTTT.

CDR3: CSVKVAETDTQYF. The CDR3 region has the DNA TGCAGCGTGAAGGTCGCGGAGACAGATACGCAGTATTTT. The J gene is TRBJ2-3, the V gene TRBV29-1; D unresolved. V shed 6 bases and J shed 3 bases, with 13 bases lying between them. The CDR3 is 13 residues long. Per the germline V gene, CDR1 is SQVTM and CDR2 is ANQGSEA.

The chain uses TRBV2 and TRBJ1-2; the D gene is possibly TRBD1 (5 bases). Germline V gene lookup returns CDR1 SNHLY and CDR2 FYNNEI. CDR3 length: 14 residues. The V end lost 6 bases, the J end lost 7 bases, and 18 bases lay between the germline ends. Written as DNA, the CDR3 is TGTGCCAGCAGGATCGCAGGGTTAAAGAGTGGCTACACCTTC. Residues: CASRIAGLKSGYTF.

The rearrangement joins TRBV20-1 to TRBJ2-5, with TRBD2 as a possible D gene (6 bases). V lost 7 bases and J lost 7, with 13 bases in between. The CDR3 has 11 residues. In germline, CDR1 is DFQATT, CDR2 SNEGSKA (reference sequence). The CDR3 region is CSGEREWTQYF. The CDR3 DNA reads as TGCAGTGGGGAACGGGAGTGGACCCAGTACTTC.

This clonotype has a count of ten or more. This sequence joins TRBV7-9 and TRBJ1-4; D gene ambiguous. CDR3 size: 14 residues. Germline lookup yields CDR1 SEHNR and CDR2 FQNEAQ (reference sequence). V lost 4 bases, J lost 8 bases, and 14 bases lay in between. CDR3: CASSSPPYSEKLFF. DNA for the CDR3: TGTGCCAGCAGCTCCCCGCCCTATTCGGAAAAACTGTTTTTT.

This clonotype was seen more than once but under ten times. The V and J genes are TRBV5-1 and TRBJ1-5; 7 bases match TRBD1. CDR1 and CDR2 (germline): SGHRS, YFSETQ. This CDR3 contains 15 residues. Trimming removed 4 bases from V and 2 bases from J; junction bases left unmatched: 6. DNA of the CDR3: TGCGCCAGCAGCCCTACAGGGGTCGGCAATCAGCCCCAGCATTTT. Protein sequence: CASSPTGVGNQPQHF.

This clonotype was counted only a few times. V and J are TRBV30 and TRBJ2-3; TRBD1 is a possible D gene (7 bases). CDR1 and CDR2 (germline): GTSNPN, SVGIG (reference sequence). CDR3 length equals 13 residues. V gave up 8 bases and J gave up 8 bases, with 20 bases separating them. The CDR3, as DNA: TGTGCCGGACCCCGGGGGACAGCGGGTACGCAGTATTTT. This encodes CAGPRGTAGTQYF.

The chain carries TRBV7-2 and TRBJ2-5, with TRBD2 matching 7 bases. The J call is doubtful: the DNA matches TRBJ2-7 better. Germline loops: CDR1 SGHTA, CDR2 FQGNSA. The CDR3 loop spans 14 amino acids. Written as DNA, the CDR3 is TGTGCCAGCAGCACCGGACTAGAGTTCGGCGAGCAGTACTTC. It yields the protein CASSTGLEFGEQYF.

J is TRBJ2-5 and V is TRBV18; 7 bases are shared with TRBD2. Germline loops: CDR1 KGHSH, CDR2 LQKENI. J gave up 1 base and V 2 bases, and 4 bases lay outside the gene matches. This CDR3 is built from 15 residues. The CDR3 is CASSPVTGGQETQYF. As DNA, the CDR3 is TGTGCCAGCTCACCAGTTACGGGGGGCCAAGAGACCCAGTACTTC.

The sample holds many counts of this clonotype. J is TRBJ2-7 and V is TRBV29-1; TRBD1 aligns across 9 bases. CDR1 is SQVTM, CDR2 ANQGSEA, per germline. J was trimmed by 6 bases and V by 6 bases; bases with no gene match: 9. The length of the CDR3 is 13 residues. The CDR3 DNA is TGCAGCGTCACCGGGACAGGGAACTCCGAGCAGTACTTC. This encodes CSVTGTGNSEQYF.

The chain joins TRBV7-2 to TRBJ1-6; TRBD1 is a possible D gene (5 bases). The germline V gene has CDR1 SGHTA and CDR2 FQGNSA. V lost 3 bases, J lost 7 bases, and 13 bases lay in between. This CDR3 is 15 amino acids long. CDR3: CASSLLRGGNSPLHF. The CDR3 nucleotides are TGTGCCAGCAGCTTGTTGAGGGGTGGGAATTCACCCCTCCACTTT. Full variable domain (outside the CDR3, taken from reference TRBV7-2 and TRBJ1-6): GAGVSQSPSNKVTEKGKDVELRCDPISGHTALYWYRQSLGQGLEFLIYFQGNSAPDKSGLPSDRFSAERTGGSVSTLTIQRTQQEDSAVYLCASSLLRGGNSPLHFGNGTRLTVT.

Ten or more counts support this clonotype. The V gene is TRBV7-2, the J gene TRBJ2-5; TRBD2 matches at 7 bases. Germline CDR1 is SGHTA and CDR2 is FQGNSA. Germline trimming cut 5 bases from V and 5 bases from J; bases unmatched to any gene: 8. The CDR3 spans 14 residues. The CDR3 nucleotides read TGTGCCAGCAGCCCCCGGGGAGGGAAGGAGACCCAGTACTTC. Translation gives CASSPRGGKETQYF. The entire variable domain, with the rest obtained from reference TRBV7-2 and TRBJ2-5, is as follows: GAGVSQSPSNKVTEKGKDVELRCDPISGHTALYWYRQSLGQGLEFLIYFQGNSAPDKSGLPSDRFSAERTGGSVSTLTIQRTQQEDSAVYLCASSPRGGKETQYFGPGTRLLVL.

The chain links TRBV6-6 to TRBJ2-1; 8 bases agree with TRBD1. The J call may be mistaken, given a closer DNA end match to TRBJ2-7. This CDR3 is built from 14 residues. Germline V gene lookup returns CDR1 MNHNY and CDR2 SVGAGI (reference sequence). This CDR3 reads CASSLTSDRDEQYF. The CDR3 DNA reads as TGTGCCAGCAGTCTAACTTCGGACAGGGACGAGCAGTACTTC.

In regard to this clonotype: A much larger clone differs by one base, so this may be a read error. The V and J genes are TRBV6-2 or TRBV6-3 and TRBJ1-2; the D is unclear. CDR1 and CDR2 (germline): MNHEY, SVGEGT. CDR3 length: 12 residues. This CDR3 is CASSLDGYDYTF. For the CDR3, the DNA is TGTGCCAGCAGTTTGGATGGCTATGACTACACCTTC.

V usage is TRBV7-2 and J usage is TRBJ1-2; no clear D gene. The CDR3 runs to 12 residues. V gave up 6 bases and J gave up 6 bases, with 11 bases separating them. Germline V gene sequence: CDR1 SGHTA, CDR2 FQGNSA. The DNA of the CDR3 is TGTGCCAGCAGGTCTGTAGGTCATGGCTACACCTTC. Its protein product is CASRSVGHGYTF.

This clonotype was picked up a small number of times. For the CDR3, the DNA is TGTGCCACGAGAGGGACAGGGGGCCGATGGTATGGCTACACCTTC. Its protein is CATRGTGGRWYGYTF. V and J are TRBV12-3 or TRBV12-4 and TRBJ1-2; 12 nucleotides line up with TRBD1. The junction had 11 bases not matched to a gene; V was cut back by 10 bases and J by 5 bases. The CDR3 extends over 15 amino acids.

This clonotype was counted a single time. As DNA, the CDR3 is TGCAGTGCTAGAGATGACGGACACCCCTACGAGCAGTACTTC. Its protein is CSARDDGHPYEQYF. The chain recombines TRBV20-1 with TRBJ2-7; TRBD1 is a possible D gene (5 bases). There are 14 residues in the CDR3. V lost 0 bases and J lost 2, with 11 bases in between. Germline values: CDR1 DFQATT, CDR2 SNEGSKA (reference sequence).

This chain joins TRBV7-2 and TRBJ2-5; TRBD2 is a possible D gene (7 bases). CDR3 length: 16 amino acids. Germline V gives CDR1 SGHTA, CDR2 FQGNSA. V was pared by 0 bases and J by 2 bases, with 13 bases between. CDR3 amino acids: CASSLALGGGQETQYF. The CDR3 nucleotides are TGTGCCAGCAGCTTAGCGCTAGGGGGGGGACAAGAGACCCAGTACTTC.